This TCR beta chain came from a study of cytomegalovirus exposure and HLA in healthy donors. General study findings and limits: Some highly shared sequence variants likely arose as a pipeline artifact. Earlier analysis yielded a pattern in which most TCR beta V segments were productive about 87% or about 30% of the time. Confirmation was obtained in vitro that a few CMV-associated chains are specific for CMV antigens.

To note about this clone: Its antigen is undetermined.

The CDR3 extends over 14 amino acids. The V end lost 7 bases, the J end lost 7 bases, and 17 bases lay between the germline ends. Germline V gene lookup returns CDR1 LNHDA and CDR2 SQIVND (reference sequence). The PCR had 60 Vbeta and 13 Jbeta primers. TCRdb's table, derived via immunoSEQ multiplex PCR, lists solely in-frame clones and lacks some. The data hold fewer than 150,000 clones, with approximately 77% observed a single time. The sequence came from a woman aged 45-65 years in good health and CMV-seronegative. The V gene is TRBV19, the J gene TRBJ1-5; no clear D gene. Sequencing was performed on PBMCs. The CDR3 protein is CASNRVGVSQPQHF. DNA for the CDR3: TGTGCCAGTAACCGGGTGGGAGTAAGCCAGCCCCAGCATTTT. Supplemented by reference TRBV19 and TRBJ1-5, the full variable domain reads DGGITQSPKYLFRKEGQNVTLSCEQNLNHDAMYWYRQDPGQGLRLIYYSQIVNDFQKGDIAEGYSVSREKKESFPLTVTSAQKNPTAFYLCASNRVGVSQPQHFGDGTRLSIL.